This is a list of T cell receptor beta chains from one sample in a study of regulatory T cells in long-lasting Graves disease. TCRdb used MiXCR to reprocess the multiplex PCR reads, holding one entry per CDR3 protein. The repertoire includes 510,000 or so distinct CDR3 sequences, around 13% of them detected once, and 8% to 10% sits in the top ten. This sample was also put to use in a study of T cells in Graves' hyperthyroidism and ophthalmopathy.

This material consisted of peripheral blood mononuclear cells (PBMCs), taken at new diagnosis, from a patient treated with antithyroid drugs. These receptors were taken from a young woman with Graves disease. Both conserved end residues are part of each CDR3. Fields, in order: clone size, D gene, V gene, J gene, CDR3 DNA, CDR3 protein. A D gene is named only where the DNA matches it firmly. The listing skips clone size in some rows; elsewhere it reads once, few, many or a size class.

abundance: -; d_gene: TRBD2; v_gene: TRBV20-1; j_gene: TRBJ2-1; CDR3nt: TGCAGTGCTGAGGACGGAACGGGAGGGGATTACAATGAGCAGTTCTTC; CDR3aa: CSAEDGTGGDYNEQFF
abundance: -; d_gene: -; v_gene: TRBV6-1; j_gene: TRBJ1-4; CDR3nt: TGTGCCAGCAGGCGATCGAGTAGGGAAAAACTGTTTTTT; CDR3aa: CASRRSSREKLFF
abundance: -; d_gene: -; v_gene: TRBV19; j_gene: TRBJ2-1; CDR3nt: TGTGCCAGTAGTCCCCCCCGGCGGAGGTACAATGAGCAGTTCTTC; CDR3aa: CASSPPRRRYNEQFF
abundance: -; d_gene: TRBD1; v_gene: TRBV5-6; j_gene: TRBJ1-6; CDR3nt: TGTGCCAGCAGCCGGGACAGGGACAGCCATAATTCACCCCTCCACTTT; CDR3aa: CASSRDRDSHNSPLHF
abundance: -; d_gene: TRBD1; v_gene: TRBV2; j_gene: TRBJ1-2; CDR3nt: TGTGCCAGCAGTGAAGGGGGGACAGGGGCGAGTGGCTACACCTTC; CDR3aa: CASSEGGTGASGYTF
abundance: many; d_gene: -; v_gene: TRBV28; j_gene: TRBJ1-6; CDR3nt: TGTGCCAGCAGTTTTATCGACGGCGATAATTCACCCCTCCACTTT; CDR3aa: CASSFIDGDNSPLHF
abundance: many; d_gene: TRBD2; v_gene: TRBV11-2; j_gene: TRBJ2-1; CDR3nt: TGTGCCAGCAGCGGGGGACTAGCGGGAGCCCCCATCAATGAGCAGTTCTTC; CDR3aa: CASSGGLAGAPINEQFF
abundance: many; d_gene: TRBD1; v_gene: TRBV2; j_gene: TRBJ2-2; CDR3nt: TGTGCCAGCAAGACGACAGGGGTAAACACCGGGGAGCTGTTTTTT; CDR3aa: CASKTTGVNTGELFF
abundance: many; d_gene: -; v_gene: TRBV10-3; j_gene: TRBJ1-1; CDR3nt: TGTGCCATCAGTGATAATGAGGGGCTAGAAGCTTTCTTT; CDR3aa: CAISDNEGLEAFF
abundance: many; d_gene: -; v_gene: TRBV27; j_gene: TRBJ1-2; CDR3nt: TGTGCCAGCAGTTTTAAGGCGTACTATGGCTACACCTTC; CDR3aa: CASSFKAYYGYTF
abundance: many; d_gene: TRBD2; v_gene: TRBV29-1; j_gene: TRBJ2-3; CDR3nt: TGCAGCGTTGAAGGACTAGCGGGTCTCCGACGGGATACGCAGTATTTT; CDR3aa: CSVEGLAGLRRDTQYF
abundance: -; d_gene: -; v_gene: TRBV11-2; j_gene: TRBJ1-1; CDR3nt: TGCGCCAGCAGCCAAGATCTCCTCCGTGAAGCTTTCTTT; CDR3aa: CASSQDLLREAFF
abundance: few; d_gene: -; v_gene: TRBV18; j_gene: TRBJ2-3; CDR3nt: TGTGCCAGCACCCCAACGGGGGGGACAGGACCCACAGATACGCAGTATTTT; CDR3aa: CASTPTGGTGPTDTQYF
abundance: -; d_gene: -; v_gene: TRBV15; j_gene: TRBJ2-7; CDR3nt: TGTGCCACCAGCAGAGATAAGGCGGACCACGAGCAGTACTTC; CDR3aa: CATSRDKADHEQYF
abundance: many; d_gene: -; v_gene: TRBV29-1; j_gene: TRBJ1-1; CDR3nt: TGCAGCGACAGATTGAACACTGAAGCTTTCTTT; CDR3aa: CSDRLNTEAFF
abundance: many; d_gene: -; v_gene: TRBV25-1; j_gene: TRBJ2-7; CDR3nt: TGTGCCAGCAGTGAAAGTGGAGGCTCGACCTACGAGCAGTACTTC; CDR3aa: CASSESGGSTYEQYF
abundance: many; d_gene: -; v_gene: TRBV19; j_gene: TRBJ2-2; CDR3nt: TGTGCCAGTAGTATACGGGCAAGGGGGGAGCTGTTTTTT; CDR3aa: CASSIRARGELFF
abundance: many; d_gene: TRBD2; v_gene: TRBV5-5; j_gene: TRBJ2-5; CDR3nt: TGTGCCAGCAGCCCAGACAGTTGGACTAGCAGAGAGACCCAGTACTTC; CDR3aa: CASSPDSWTSRETQYF
abundance: few; d_gene: -; v_gene: TRBV25-1; j_gene: TRBJ2-3; CDR3nt: TGTGCCAGCAGTGAATCGGGGCCCCTAGTCGGGCCAGATACGCAGTATTTT; CDR3aa: CASSESGPLVGPDTQYF
abundance: many; d_gene: TRBD2; v_gene: TRBV5-1; j_gene: TRBJ2-1; CDR3nt: TGCGCCAGCAAGTCGGGAGGGCCGGGGGAGCAGTTCTTC; CDR3aa: CASKSGGPGEQFF
abundance: many; d_gene: TRBD1; v_gene: TRBV6-1; j_gene: TRBJ2-2; CDR3nt: TGTGCCAGCAGCCAGGGACAGGTGAACACCGGGGAGCTGTTTTTT; CDR3aa: CASSQGQVNTGELFF
abundance: few; d_gene: -; v_gene: TRBV20-1; j_gene: TRBJ2-1; CDR3nt: TGCAGTGCTAGTCCCAGGCGGATCTACAATGAGCAGTTCTTC; CDR3aa: CSASPRRIYNEQFF
abundance: -; d_gene: -; v_gene: TRBV5-5; j_gene: TRBJ2-7; CDR3nt: TGTGCCAGCACCCACGACAGAGGGGAGCAGTACTTC; CDR3aa: CASTHDRGEQYF
abundance: many; d_gene: -; v_gene: TRBV24-1; j_gene: TRBJ2-2; CDR3nt: TGTGCCAACTCAAGTCTGGGGGGTGGCGGGGAGCTGTTTTTT; CDR3aa: CANSSLGGGGELFF
abundance: many; d_gene: TRBD2; v_gene: TRBV2; j_gene: TRBJ2-7; CDR3nt: TGTGCCAGCAGTAAAGCGGGAGGGCTCTACGAGCAGTACTTC; CDR3aa: CASSKAGGLYEQYF
abundance: -; d_gene: -; v_gene: TRBV15; j_gene: TRBJ1-1; CDR3nt: TGTGCCACCAGCAGGGGGGTCCGGGTGCCCCGCACTGAAGCTTTCTTT; CDR3aa: CATSRGVRVPRTEAFF
abundance: many; d_gene: -; v_gene: TRBV24-1; j_gene: TRBJ1-1; CDR3nt: TGTGCCACCAGTGACCCTGGACAGCACAGAGCTTTCTTT; CDR3aa: CATSDPGQHRAFF
abundance: many; d_gene: -; v_gene: TRBV20-1; j_gene: TRBJ2-3; CDR3nt: TGCAGTGCTCTTGGGGCCGAACCCACAGATACGCAGTATTTT; CDR3aa: CSALGAEPTDTQYF
abundance: few; d_gene: -; v_gene: TRBV3-1; j_gene: TRBJ1-6; CDR3nt: TGTGCCAGCAGCCAACGGGGTCCCTATAATTCACCCCTCCACTTT; CDR3aa: CASSQRGPYNSPLHF
abundance: -; d_gene: -; v_gene: TRBV19; j_gene: TRBJ2-7; CDR3nt: TGTGCCAGTAGTATCCAGGGTGTTGTCGACGAGCAGTACTTC; CDR3aa: CASSIQGVVDEQYF
abundance: many; d_gene: -; v_gene: TRBV5-1; j_gene: TRBJ2-1; CDR3nt: TGCGCCAGCAGCTTGGCCCAGGTAGTATCTGAGCAGTTCTTC; CDR3aa: CASSLAQVVSEQFF
abundance: once; d_gene: TRBD1; v_gene: TRBV28; j_gene: TRBJ2-2; CDR3nt: TGTGGCAGCAGGCCCTCCGGGACAGGGGAGAGCGGGGAGCTGTTTTTT; CDR3aa: CGSRPSGTGESGELFF
abundance: -; d_gene: -; v_gene: TRBV12-3/TRBV12-4; j_gene: TRBJ2-1; CDR3nt: TGTGCCAGCAGTTTACCGACAGGATCGGAGGAGCAGTTCTTC; CDR3aa: CASSLPTGSEEQFF
abundance: -; d_gene: -; v_gene: TRBV7-2; j_gene: TRBJ2-7; CDR3nt: TGTGCCAGCAGCTTAGAAGGGTTTTACGAGCAGTACTTC; CDR3aa: CASSLEGFYEQYF
abundance: -; d_gene: TRBD1; v_gene: TRBV6-2/TRBV6-3; j_gene: TRBJ1-1; CDR3nt: TGTGCCAGCAGTTACACTTGGACAGGGGTCTCTGAAGCTTTCTTT; CDR3aa: CASSYTWTGVSEAFF
abundance: many; d_gene: -; v_gene: TRBV10-2; j_gene: TRBJ2-5; CDR3nt: TGCGCCAGCAGTTGGTCAGGGGGGAATGGAGAGACCCAGTACTTC; CDR3aa: CASSWSGGNGETQYF
abundance: many; d_gene: TRBD2; v_gene: TRBV11-2; j_gene: TRBJ2-7; CDR3nt: TGTGCCAGCAGCCCAGGACTAGGTTTCGAGCAGTACTTC; CDR3aa: CASSPGLGFEQYF
abundance: many; d_gene: -; v_gene: TRBV6-1; j_gene: TRBJ2-5; CDR3nt: TGTGCCAGCAGTGCCACCAGGGAGACCCAGTACTTC; CDR3aa: CASSATRETQYF
abundance: many; d_gene: -; v_gene: TRBV11-2; j_gene: TRBJ2-2; CDR3nt: TGTGCCGGCATCTCACAAGTTCTCACCGGGGAGCTGTTTTTT; CDR3aa: CAGISQVLTGELFF
abundance: -; d_gene: -; v_gene: TRBV5-1; j_gene: TRBJ2-3; CDR3nt: TGCGCCAGCAGCTTGCGCGTCAGGGATACTACGCAGTATTTT; CDR3aa: CASSLRVRDTTQYF
abundance: many; d_gene: TRBD1; v_gene: TRBV28; j_gene: TRBJ2-7; CDR3nt: TGTGCCAGCAGTGAAACAGGGGGAGACTACGAGCAGTACTTC; CDR3aa: CASSETGGDYEQYF
abundance: many; d_gene: -; v_gene: TRBV14; j_gene: TRBJ1-2; CDR3nt: TGTGCCAGCAGCCAAGATAGAGGGGGAGCTAACTATGGCTACACCTTC; CDR3aa: CASSQDRGGANYGYTF
abundance: many; d_gene: TRBD2; v_gene: TRBV12-3/TRBV12-4; j_gene: TRBJ2-1; CDR3nt: TGTGCCAGCAAAGGGACTAGCGGGAGTAACAATGAGCAGTTCTTC; CDR3aa: CASKGTSGSNNEQFF
abundance: many; d_gene: -; v_gene: TRBV7-2; j_gene: TRBJ1-6; CDR3nt: TGTGCCAGCAGCTTAGGAGGCGGCACTAATTCACCCCTCCACTTT; CDR3aa: CASSLGGGTNSPLHF
abundance: -; d_gene: TRBD2; v_gene: TRBV6-2/TRBV6-3; j_gene: TRBJ2-1; CDR3nt: TGTGCCAGCAGTGGACCTAAGGGAGGGAGTTACAATGAGCAGTTCTTC; CDR3aa: CASSGPKGGSYNEQFF
abundance: many; d_gene: -; v_gene: TRBV7-9; j_gene: TRBJ2-3; CDR3nt: TGTGCCAGCGGAAAAATGACAGTCACAGATACGCAGTATTTT; CDR3aa: CASGKMTVTDTQYF
abundance: many; d_gene: -; v_gene: TRBV10-3; j_gene: TRBJ2-5; CDR3nt: TGTGCCATCAGCCTTGGAAGTTTCCCTCAAGAGACCCAGTACTTC; CDR3aa: CAISLGSFPQETQYF
abundance: -; d_gene: -; v_gene: TRBV12-3/TRBV12-4; j_gene: TRBJ2-7; CDR3nt: TGTGCCACCGGCCGGTCACTCTATGAGCAGTACTTC; CDR3aa: CATGRSLYEQYF
abundance: -; d_gene: -; v_gene: TRBV7-8; j_gene: TRBJ1-2; CDR3nt: TGTGCCAGCAGCCCACGTATAGACTATAACTATGGCTACACCTTC; CDR3aa: CASSPRIDYNYGYTF
abundance: many; d_gene: -; v_gene: TRBV5-1; j_gene: TRBJ1-2; CDR3nt: TGCGCCAGCAGCTTGTTGGGGGGCGTAAGGGACGGCTACACCTTC; CDR3aa: CASSLLGGVRDGYTF
abundance: many; d_gene: TRBD1; v_gene: TRBV10-3; j_gene: TRBJ1-1; CDR3nt: TGTGCCACCCAGACAGGGAGGGACACTGAAGCTTTCTTT; CDR3aa: CATQTGRDTEAFF
abundance: few; d_gene: -; v_gene: TRBV12-3/TRBV12-4; j_gene: TRBJ1-5; CDR3nt: TGTGCCAGCAGTTTACAGGTATTGGGACCCATAAATCAGCCCCAGCATTTT; CDR3aa: CASSLQVLGPINQPQHF
abundance: many; d_gene: -; v_gene: TRBV2; j_gene: TRBJ2-5; CDR3nt: TGTGCCAGCAGTGACACGACCCTGAGTGGGACCCAGTACTTC; CDR3aa: CASSDTTLSGTQYF
abundance: many; d_gene: -; v_gene: TRBV30; j_gene: TRBJ1-6; CDR3nt: TGTGCCTGGGCACTGTTCTATAATTCACCCCTCCACTTT; CDR3aa: CAWALFYNSPLHF
abundance: many; d_gene: TRBD1; v_gene: TRBV28; j_gene: TRBJ1-3; CDR3nt: TGTGCCAGCAGTTGGGGGACAGGACGGGACACCATATATTTT; CDR3aa: CASSWGTGRDTIYF
abundance: many; d_gene: -; v_gene: TRBV20-1; j_gene: TRBJ2-7; CDR3nt: TGCAGTGCTAGGGACCGCTATTCGACCTACGAGCAGTACTTC; CDR3aa: CSARDRYSTYEQYF
abundance: -; d_gene: -; v_gene: TRBV6-1; j_gene: TRBJ1-1; CDR3nt: TGTGCCAGCAGATTTTCAAGTACAGCTTTCTTT; CDR3aa: CASRFSSTAFF
abundance: many; d_gene: -; v_gene: TRBV4-2; j_gene: TRBJ1-4; CDR3nt: TGTGCCAGCAGCCACACTGGAGGAGGTGGGGGGAATGAAAAACTGTTTTTT; CDR3aa: CASSHTGGGGGNEKLFF
abundance: many; d_gene: -; v_gene: TRBV20-1; j_gene: TRBJ2-1; CDR3nt: TGCAGTGCTAGAGATAGGACTGGCAATGAGCAGTTCTTC; CDR3aa: CSARDRTGNEQFF
abundance: many; d_gene: -; v_gene: TRBV20-1; j_gene: TRBJ1-1; CDR3nt: TGCAGTGCTAGCCCCGTTGGGGTTGAAGCTTTCTTT; CDR3aa: CSASPVGVEAFF